This is a list of T cell receptor beta chains from one sample in a study of shared clonotypes between healthy human individuals. The repertoire was sequenced with immunoSEQ multiplex PCR; TCRdb's copy has only in-frame clones and lacks some. The table records over 700,000 clones, over 55% of them present only once. Sequenced material: memory CD4+ T cells sorted from blood. The receptors shown here come from a woman in her thirties in good health. The CDR3 runs from the conserved cysteine through the conserved F or W. A D gene is named only where the DNA matches it firmly. Expanded clones are given a class, and other clones once, few, many or no size at all.

len	d_gene	abundance	v_gene	j_gene	CDR3aa	CDR3nt
17	TRBD2	few	TRBV5-1	TRBJ2-3	CASSPPTSGRGTDTQYF	TGCGCCAGCAGCCCCCCCACTAGCGGGAGGGGCACAGATACGCAGTATTTT
17	TRBD2	-	TRBV14	TRBJ2-5	CASSRLAGGSYQETQYF	TGTGCCAGCAGCCGTCTAGCGGGAGGCAGTTACCAAGAGACCCAGTACTTC
18	-	-	TRBV28	TRBJ2-5	CASRPGGILSRDQETQYF	TGTGCCAGCAGACCGGGGGGCATTCTTTCAAGAGATCAAGAGACCCAGTACTTC
16	-	-	TRBV2	TRBJ2-3	CASRRGGGGGGDTQYF	TGTGCCAGCAGGAGGGGAGGTGGCGGAGGGGGAGATACGCAGTATTTT
15	-	few	TRBV18	TRBJ1-2	CASSPTIAQLDGYTF	TGTGCCAGCTCACCAACCATTGCCCAGTTGGATGGCTACACCTTC
12	-	few	TRBV2	TRBJ2-2	CASSRYTGELFF	TGTGCCAGCAGTCGATACACCGGGGAGCTGTTTTTT
14	TRBD1	once	TRBV28	TRBJ1-5	CATLDRGANQPQHF	TGTGCCACCTTGGACAGGGGGGCCAATCAGCCCCAGCATTTT
14	TRBD1	-	TRBV7-9	TRBJ2-7	CASRSTGEGYEQYF	TGTGCCAGCAGATCTACAGGGGAAGGCTACGAGCAGTACTTC
14	TRBD1	-	TRBV5-8	TRBJ1-4	CASSKGQNNEKLFF	TGTGCCAGCAGCAAGGGACAGAATAATGAAAAACTGTTTTTT
15	TRBD2	once	TRBV5-4	TRBJ2-7	CASSQGLAYYYEQYF	TGTGCCAGCAGCCAAGGACTAGCGTACTACTACGAGCAGTACTTC
15	TRBD2	-	TRBV6-5	TRBJ2-1	CASSSPGTSGNEQFF	TGTGCCAGCAGTTCCCCCGGGACTAGCGGCAATGAGCAGTTCTTC
16	TRBD1	-	TRBV4-1	TRBJ1-6	CASSHLTGVNNSPLHF	TGCGCCAGCAGCCACCTGACAGGGGTAAATAATTCACCCCTCCACTTT
14	-	-	TRBV6-5	TRBJ2-7	CASSYTGTAYEQYF	TGTGCCAGCAGTTACACGGGGACCGCCTACGAGCAGTACTTC
13	-	few	TRBV21-1	TRBJ1-2	CASSIAQGNGYTF	TGTGCCAGCAGCATAGCCCAGGGCAACGGCTACACCTTC
16	-	-	TRBV18	TRBJ2-2	CASSPVERAGTGELFF	TGTGCCAGCTCACCGGTAGAAAGGGCGGGCACCGGGGAGCTGTTTTTT
14	TRBD2	-	TRBV29-1	TRBJ2-1	CSVEGRAGGDEQFF	TGCAGCGTTGAAGGTCGAGCGGGAGGCGATGAGCAGTTCTTC
20	TRBD2	-	TRBV4-1	TRBJ2-1	CASSQVFGLAGRGADNEQFF	TGCGCCAGCAGCCAAGTTTTTGGGCTAGCGGGAAGGGGGGCAGACAATGAGCAGTTCTTC
18	TRBD1	-	TRBV7-8	TRBJ1-2	CASSLDGGPGTGNYGYTF	TGTGCCAGCAGCTTAGACGGGGGGCCCGGGACAGGGAACTATGGCTACACCTTC
18	-	once	TRBV5-1	TRBJ2-2	CASSLRARQSSNTGELFF	TGCGCCAGCAGCTTGCGGGCACGACAGAGTTCGAACACCGGGGAGCTGTTTTTT
14	TRBD2	-	TRBV6-1	TRBJ2-3	CASTRTSGTDTQYF	TGTGCCAGCACTCGGACTAGCGGCACAGATACGCAGTATTTT
13	TRBD1	-	TRBV19	TRBJ1-2	CASTQQGGAYYTF	TGTGCCAGTACCCAGCAAGGGGGCGCATACTACACCTTC
16	TRBD2	-	TRBV29-1	TRBJ2-1	CSVKGTSGNLYNEQFF	TGCAGCGTTAAGGGGACTAGCGGGAACCTTTACAATGAGCAGTTCTTC
13	-	-	TRBV4-1	TRBJ2-5	CASSQAAPETQYF	TGCGCCAGCAGCCAGGCTGCCCCGGAGACCCAGTACTTC
15	TRBD2	-	TRBV7-9	TRBJ2-7	CASSLLTAGGAEQYF	TGTGCCAGCAGCTTATTGACAGCGGGAGGGGCCGAGCAGTACTTC
14	TRBD1	-	TRBV7-2	TRBJ1-2	CASSPAGTGNGYTF	TGTGCCAGCAGCCCGGCCGGGACAGGCAATGGCTACACCTTC
18	TRBD2	once	TRBV19	TRBJ2-1	CASSATSGRAWSYNEQFF	TGTGCCAGTAGCGCAACTAGCGGGAGGGCCTGGTCCTACAATGAGCAGTTCTTC
13	-	-	TRBV29-1	TRBJ2-1	CSVLGPGNNEQFF	TGCAGCGTTTTGGGTCCAGGGAACAATGAGCAGTTCTTC
15	TRBD1	-	TRBV11-2	TRBJ1-2	CASSPRDRTLWGYTF	TGTGCCAGCAGCCCTAGGGACAGGACCCTATGGGGCTACACCTTC
18	TRBD2	-	TRBV28	TRBJ2-2	CASSLWSGSGMNTGELFF	TGTGCCAGCAGTTTATGGAGCGGTAGCGGGATGAACACCGGGGAGCTGTTTTTT
10	-	-	TRBV29-1	TRBJ1-1	CSVLHWGAFF	TGCAGCGTCCTACATTGGGGTGCTTTCTTT
16	-	-	TRBV6-5	TRBJ2-3	CASSYAGRRATDTQYF	TGTGCCAGCAGTTACGCGGGGAGGAGAGCGACAGATACGCAGTATTTT
14	-	-	TRBV30	TRBJ2-7	CAWKGGLSSYEQYF	TGTGCCTGGAAAGGCGGATTGAGCTCCTACGAGCAGTACTTC
13	TRBD1	-	TRBV6-4	TRBJ1-2	CASSPQGGSGYTF	TGTGCCAGCAGTCCGCAAGGGGGCTCTGGCTACACCTTC
14	-	-	TRBV29-1	TRBJ2-3	CSVEAGASTDTQYF	TGCAGCGTTGAAGCGGGAGCCAGCACAGATACGCAGTATTTT
14	-	few	TRBV7-2	TRBJ2-1	CASSTNNIYNEQFF	TGTGCCAGCAGCACCAACAATATCTACAATGAGCAGTTCTTC
13	TRBD1	-	TRBV18	TRBJ1-1	CASSPIGQGATFF	TGTGCCAGCTCACCGATCGGACAGGGGGCAACTTTCTTT
14	-	few	TRBV7-8	TRBJ2-5	CASSPRWGEETQYF	TGTGCCAGCAGCCCCCGATGGGGGGAAGAGACCCAGTACTTC
14	-	-	TRBV28	TRBJ1-4	CASSLRLSLEKLFF	TGTGCCAGCAGTTTACGCCTTAGCCTGGAAAAACTGTTTTTT